This T cell receptor beta chain was identified in a study of T cell changes during pregnancy in multiple sclerosis. Sequencing used immunoSEQ multiplex PCR; TCRdb keeps in-frame clones, though not all of them. Of 25,000 or so clones listed, just over 90% are singletons. This clone was observed a handful of times. This CDR3 is built from 15 residues. V lost 2 bases, J lost 0 bases, and 8 bases lay in between. CDR1 SGHVS and CDR2 FNYEAQ come from the germline V gene. The receptor was isolated from a female donor with multiple sclerosis, enrolled in a pregnancy study. The sample was CD8+ T cells from peripheral blood mononuclear cells, taken before pregnancy. The chain carries TRBV7-6 and TRBJ1-3; a weak D match, TRBD1 (6 bases). The CDR3 coding sequence is TGTGCCAGCAGCTTATCGGACAGCTCTGGAAACACCATATATTTT. Protein: CASSLSDSSGNTIYF.